The subject of this entry is one T cell receptor (beta chain). The record originates from a study of T cell responses to AZD1222 COVID-19 vaccine. Produced via immunoSEQ multiplex PCR; TCRdb's table is partial and in-frame only. The sample contains around 120,000 clones, 75% to 85% of which appear only once. Trimming took 7 bases from V and 9 from J, leaving 22 bases between them. This CDR3 has 15 residues. In germline, CDR1 is MNHEY, CDR2 SVGAGI. The sequencing used peripheral blood, collected 28 days after the second AZD1222 dose. The genes are TRBV6-5 and TRBJ2-1; D is possibly TRBD1 (5 bases). This TCR derives from an adult who received the AZD1222 COVID-19 vaccine. The CDR3, as DNA: TGTGCCAGCACCCGGAGAAGGGGTAATGTCGGTGAGCAGTTCTTC. Its translation: CASTRRRGNVGEQFF.